This TCR beta chain emerged from a study of Graves' ophthalmopathy and Graves' hyperthyroidism. About the research overall: No treatment had been given when peripheral blood was collected at initial diagnosis.

TCR beta CDR3 amplification used RNA transcripts. Scientists carried out first-round RT-PCR using HTBI primers and then a second-round multiplex PCR. TCRdb re-called the multiplex PCR reads with MiXCR, one entry per CDR3 protein. The table shows hundreds of thousands of distinct CDR3 sequences, with roughly 41% occurring only once. Germline CDR1 reads SGHAT; CDR2 reads FQNNGV. This CDR3 contains 16 residues. An approximately 10 ml volume of fresh peripheral blood provided the PBMCs. Regarding the study as a whole: Most thyroid clonotypes with frequency above 0.001 were detected in blood too.

Concerning this clonotype itself: Its matching antigen is unknown. At one end the junction does not follow the germline gene, possibly because of a read error.

The clonotype comes from an adult man with Graves' ophthalmopathy. The V gene is TRBV11-2, the J gene TRBJ1-6; D might be TRBD1 (5 bases). What was sequenced was peripheral blood. The CDR3 bases are TGTGCCAGCAGCTTGACCCGGGGACCAGCCAATTCGCCCCTCCACTTT. Translation: CASSLTRGPANSPLHF.